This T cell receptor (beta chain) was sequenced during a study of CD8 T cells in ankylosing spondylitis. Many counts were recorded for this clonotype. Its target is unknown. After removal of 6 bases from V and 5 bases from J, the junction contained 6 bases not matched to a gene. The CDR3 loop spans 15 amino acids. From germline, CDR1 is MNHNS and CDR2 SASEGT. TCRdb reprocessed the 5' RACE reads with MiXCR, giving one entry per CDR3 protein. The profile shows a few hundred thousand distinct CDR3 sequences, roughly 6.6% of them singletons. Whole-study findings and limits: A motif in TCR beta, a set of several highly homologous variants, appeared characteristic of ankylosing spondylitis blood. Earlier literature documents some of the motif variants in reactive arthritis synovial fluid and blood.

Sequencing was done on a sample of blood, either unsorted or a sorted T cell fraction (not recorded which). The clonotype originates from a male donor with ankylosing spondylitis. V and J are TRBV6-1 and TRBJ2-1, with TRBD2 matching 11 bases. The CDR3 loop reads CASSRLAGGHNEQFF. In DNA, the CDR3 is TGTGCCAGCAGCCGGCTAGCGGGGGGACACAATGAGCAGTTCTTC.